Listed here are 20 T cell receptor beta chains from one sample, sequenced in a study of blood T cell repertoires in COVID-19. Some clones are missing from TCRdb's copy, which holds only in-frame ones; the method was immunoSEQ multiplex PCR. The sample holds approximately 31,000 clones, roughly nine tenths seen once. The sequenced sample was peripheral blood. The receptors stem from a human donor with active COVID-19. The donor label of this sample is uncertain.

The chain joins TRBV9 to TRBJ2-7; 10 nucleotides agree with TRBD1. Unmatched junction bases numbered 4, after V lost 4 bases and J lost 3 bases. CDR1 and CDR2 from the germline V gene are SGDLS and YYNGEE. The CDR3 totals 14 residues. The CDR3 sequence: CASSPGQGNYEQYF. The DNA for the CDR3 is TGTGCCAGCAGCCCGGGACAGGGGAACTACGAGCAGTACTTC.

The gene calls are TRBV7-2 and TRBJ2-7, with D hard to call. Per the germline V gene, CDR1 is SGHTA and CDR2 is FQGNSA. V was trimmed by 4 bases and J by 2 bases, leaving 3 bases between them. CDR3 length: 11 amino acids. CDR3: CASSSAYEQYF. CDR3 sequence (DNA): TGTGCCAGCAGCTCGGCCTACGAGCAGTACTTC.

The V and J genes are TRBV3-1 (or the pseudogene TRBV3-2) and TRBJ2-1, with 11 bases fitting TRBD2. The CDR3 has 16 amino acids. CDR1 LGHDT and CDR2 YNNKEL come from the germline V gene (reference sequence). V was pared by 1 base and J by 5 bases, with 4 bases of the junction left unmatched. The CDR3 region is CASSQGSGRADNEQFF. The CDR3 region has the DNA TGTGCCAGCAGCCAAGGTAGCGGGAGGGCCGACAATGAGCAGTTCTTC.

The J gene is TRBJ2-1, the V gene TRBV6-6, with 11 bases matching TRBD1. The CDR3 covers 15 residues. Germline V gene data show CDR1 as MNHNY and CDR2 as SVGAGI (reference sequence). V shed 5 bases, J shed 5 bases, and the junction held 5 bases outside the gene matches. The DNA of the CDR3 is TGTGCCAGCAGTAAAGGACAGGGGGCAAACAATGAGCAGTTCTTC. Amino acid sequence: CASSKGQGANNEQFF.

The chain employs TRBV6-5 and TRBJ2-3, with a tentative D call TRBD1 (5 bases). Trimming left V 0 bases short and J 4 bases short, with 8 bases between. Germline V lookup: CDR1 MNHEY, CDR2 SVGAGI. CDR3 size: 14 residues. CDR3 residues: CASSYSGAPDTQYF. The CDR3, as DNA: TGTGCCAGCAGTTACTCAGGGGCCCCAGATACGCAGTATTTT.

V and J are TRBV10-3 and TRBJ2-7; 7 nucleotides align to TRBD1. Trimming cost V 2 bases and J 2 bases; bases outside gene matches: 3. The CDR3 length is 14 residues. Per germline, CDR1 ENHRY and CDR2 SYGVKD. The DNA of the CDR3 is TGTGCCATCAGTGAGCCCGGGACAGCCTACGAGCAGTACTTC. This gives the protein CAISEPGTAYEQYF.

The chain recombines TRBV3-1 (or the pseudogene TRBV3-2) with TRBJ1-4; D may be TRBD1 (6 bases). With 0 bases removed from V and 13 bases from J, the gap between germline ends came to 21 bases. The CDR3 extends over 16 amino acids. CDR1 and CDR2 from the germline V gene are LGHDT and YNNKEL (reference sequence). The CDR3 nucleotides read TGTGCCAGCAGCCAAGAGAGGACAGTTTCGGGAAAAAGACTGTTTTTT. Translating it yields CASSQERTVSGKRLFF.

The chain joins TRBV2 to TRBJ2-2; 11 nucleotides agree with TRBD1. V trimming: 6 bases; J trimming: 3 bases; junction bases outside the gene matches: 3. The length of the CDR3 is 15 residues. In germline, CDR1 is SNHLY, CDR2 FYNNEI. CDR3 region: CASRAGQGDTGELFF. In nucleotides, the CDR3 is TGTGCCAGCAGGGCGGGACAGGGGGACACCGGGGAGCTGTTTTTT. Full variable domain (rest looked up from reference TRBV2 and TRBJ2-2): EPEVTQTPSHQVTQMGQEVILRCVPISNHLYFYWYRQILGQKVEFLVSFYNNEISEKSEIFDDQFSVERPDGSNFTLKIRSTKLEDSAMYFCASRAGQGDTGELFFGEGSRLTVL.

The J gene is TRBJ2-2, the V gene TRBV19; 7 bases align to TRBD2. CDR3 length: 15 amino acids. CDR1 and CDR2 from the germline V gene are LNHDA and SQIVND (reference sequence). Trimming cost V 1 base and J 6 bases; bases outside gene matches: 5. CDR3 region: CASSIAAGVAGELFF. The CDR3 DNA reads TGTGCCAGTAGTATAGCGGCGGGGGTAGCCGGGGAGCTGTTTTTT.

DNA of the CDR3: TGTGCCATGGAGGCCGCGAACACCGGGGAGCTGTTTTTT. Translated, it gives CAMEAANTGELFF. The chain links TRBV7-8 to TRBJ2-2; TRBD2 might be the D (5 bases). The length of the CDR3 is 13 residues. From germline, CDR1 is SGHVS and CDR2 FQNEAQ. Trimming took 10 bases from V and 0 from J, leaving 9 bases between them.

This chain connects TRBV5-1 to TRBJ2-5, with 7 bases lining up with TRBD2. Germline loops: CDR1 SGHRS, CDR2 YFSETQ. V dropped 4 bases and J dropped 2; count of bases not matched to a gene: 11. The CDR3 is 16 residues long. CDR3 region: CASSATSEGPQETQYF. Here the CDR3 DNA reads TGCGCCAGCAGCGCCACTAGCGAGGGTCCTCAAGAGACCCAGTACTTC.

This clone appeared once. The CDR3 loop reads CASSKAPDRTDAYNEQFF. Written as DNA, the CDR3 is TGTGCCAGCAGCAAAGCGCCCGACAGGACTGATGCTTACAATGAGCAGTTCTTC. This chain links TRBV21-1 with TRBJ2-1; the table names TRBD1, a call not compared with the DNA. TRBV21-1 is a known pseudogene. CDR3 length: 18 amino acids.

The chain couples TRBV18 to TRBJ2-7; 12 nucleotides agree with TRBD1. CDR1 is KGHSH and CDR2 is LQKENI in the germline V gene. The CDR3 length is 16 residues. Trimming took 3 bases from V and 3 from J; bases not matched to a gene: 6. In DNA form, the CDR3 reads TGTGCCAGCTCACCCGGGACAGGGGGCGTCGGCTACGAGCAGTACTTC. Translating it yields CASSPGTGGVGYEQYF.

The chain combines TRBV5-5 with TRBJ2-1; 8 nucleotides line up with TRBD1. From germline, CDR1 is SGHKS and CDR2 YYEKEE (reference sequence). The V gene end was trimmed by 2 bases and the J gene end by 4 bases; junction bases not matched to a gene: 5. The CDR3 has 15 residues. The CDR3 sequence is CASSLETGVYNEQFF. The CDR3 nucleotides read TGTGCCAGCAGCTTAGAGACAGGGGTATACAATGAGCAGTTCTTC. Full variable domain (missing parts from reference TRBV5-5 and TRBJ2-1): DAGVTQSPTHLIKTRGQQVTLRCSPISGHKSVSWYQQVLGQGPQFIFQYYEKEERGRGNFPDRFSARQFPNYSSELNVNALLLGDSALYLCASSLETGVYNEQFFGPGTRLTVL.

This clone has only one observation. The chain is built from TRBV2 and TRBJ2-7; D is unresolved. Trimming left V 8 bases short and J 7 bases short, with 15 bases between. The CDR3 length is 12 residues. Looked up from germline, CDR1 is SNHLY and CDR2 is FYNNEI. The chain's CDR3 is CASSAGIGEQYF. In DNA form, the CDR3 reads TGTGCCAGCTCTGCAGGTATTGGAGAGCAGTACTTC.

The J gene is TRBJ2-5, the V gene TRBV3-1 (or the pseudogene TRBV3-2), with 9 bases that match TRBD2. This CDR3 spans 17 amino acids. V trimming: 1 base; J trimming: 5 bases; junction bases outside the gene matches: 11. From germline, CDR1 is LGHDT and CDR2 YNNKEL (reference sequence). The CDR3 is CASSQVCSGGLGETQYF. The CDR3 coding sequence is TGTGCCAGCAGCCAAGTATGCAGCGGGGGGCTCGGGGAGACCCAGTACTTC.

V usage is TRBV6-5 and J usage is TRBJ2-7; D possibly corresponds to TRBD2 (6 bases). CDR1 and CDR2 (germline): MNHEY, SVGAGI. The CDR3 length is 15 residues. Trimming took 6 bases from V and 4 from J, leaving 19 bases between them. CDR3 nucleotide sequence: TGTGCCAGCAGCACTACGGGACTCTTGGCTTACGAGCAGTACTTC. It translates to CASSTTGLLAYEQYF.

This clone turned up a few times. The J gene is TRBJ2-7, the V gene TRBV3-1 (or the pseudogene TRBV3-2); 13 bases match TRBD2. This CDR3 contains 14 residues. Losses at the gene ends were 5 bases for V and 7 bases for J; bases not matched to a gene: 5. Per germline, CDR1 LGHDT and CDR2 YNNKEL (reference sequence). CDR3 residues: CASSGLAGEAEQYF. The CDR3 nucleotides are TGTGCCAGCAGCGGACTAGCGGGAGAAGCGGAGCAGTACTTC.

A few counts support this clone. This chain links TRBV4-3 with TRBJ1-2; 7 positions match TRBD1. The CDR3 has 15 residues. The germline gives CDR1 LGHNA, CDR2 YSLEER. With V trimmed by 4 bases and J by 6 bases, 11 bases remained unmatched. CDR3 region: CASSLLITGDNGYTF. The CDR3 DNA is TGCGCCAGCAGCCTACTGATCACAGGGGATAATGGCTACACCTTC.

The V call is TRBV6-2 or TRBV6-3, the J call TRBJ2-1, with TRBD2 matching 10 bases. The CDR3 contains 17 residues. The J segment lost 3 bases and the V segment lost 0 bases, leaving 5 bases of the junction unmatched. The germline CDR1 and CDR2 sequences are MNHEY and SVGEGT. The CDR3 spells CASSYSPTSGVYNEQFF. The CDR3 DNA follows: TGTGCCAGCAGTTACTCACCAACTAGCGGGGTCTACAATGAGCAGTTCTTC.